At least ten counts were recorded for the clone carrying this TCR beta chain. In germline, CDR1 is SGHTA, CDR2 FQGNSA. The CDR3 has 14 amino acids. Deletions cut 7 bases from V and 4 bases from J, with 15 bases between. These data come from a study of regulatory T cells in long-lasting Graves disease. Time point defined: newly diagnosed GD, antithyroid drugs for less than 3 months. RNA from PBMCs was the source of the TCR library. CDR3 regions were amplified by Arm-PCR using iRepertoire HTBI primers to build TCR beta libraries. TCRdb re-called the multiplex PCR reads through MiXCR, storing one row per CDR3 protein. The repertoire includes 400,000 to 550,000 distinct CDR3 sequences, 15% of them detected once, and 16% sits in the top ten. The same data also contributed to another study, on T cells in Graves' hyperthyroidism and ophthalmopathy.

This receptor was taken from a woman in her twenties or thirties with Graves disease. The genes are TRBV7-2 and TRBJ2-3; D uncertain. The source material was peripheral blood mononuclear cells (PBMCs), sampled at new diagnosis, from a patient treated with antithyroid drugs. The CDR3 loop is CASTRGFLADTQYF. The CDR3 nucleotides read TGTGCCAGCACCAGAGGATTTCTCGCAGATACGCAGTATTTT.